This T cell receptor (beta chain) was captured by sequencing in a study of T cell responses to AZD1222 COVID-19 vaccine. Assay: immunoSEQ multiplex PCR; the TCRdb copy retains only in-frame clones and omits some. The table includes 70,000 to 100,000 clones, 92% detected once. The receptor was derived from an adult who received the AZD1222 COVID-19 vaccine. The source material was peripheral blood, sampled 28 days after the second AZD1222 dose.

The CDR3 DNA is TGTGCCAGCTCACCGGGACAGGGTGAAGGTTGGGCCAAAAACATTCAGTACTTC. It translates to CASSPGQGEGWAKNIQYF. V and J are TRBV18 and TRBJ2-4; 9 bases line up with TRBD1. The CDR3 length is 18 residues. Trimming at V came to 3 bases and at J to 1 base, leaving 10 bases not matched to a gene. The germline V gene has CDR1 KGHSH and CDR2 LQKENI. The entire variable domain, with the rest obtained from reference TRBV18 and TRBJ2-4, is as follows: NAGVMQNPRHLVRRRGQEARLRCSPMKGHSHVYWYRQLPEEGLKFMVYLQKENIIDESGMPKERFSAEFPKEGPSILRIQQVVRGDSAAYFCASSPGQGEGWAKNIQYFGAGTRLSVL.